Listed below are T cell receptor beta chains from one sample, sequenced in a study of glioma-infiltrating T cells after dendritic cell vaccination. Assay: immunoSEQ multiplex PCR; the TCRdb copy retains only in-frame clones and omits some. This table has approximately 91,000 clones, approximately 75% appearing once. Sequencing was performed on blood, taken after dendritic cell vaccination. The receptors come from a human donor with glioblastoma. The CDR3 runs from the conserved cysteine through the conserved F or W. The D gene is left open where the match is weak. Not all rows give a size; the values are once, few, many and, for expanded clones, a class.

V	D	J	size	DNA	CDR3
TRBV14	TRBD1	TRBJ2-7	-	TGTGCCAGCAGCCTAAACAGCGGGACAGGGGATCGCGAGCAGTACTTC	CASSLNSGTGDREQYF
TRBV7-2	-	TRBJ1-3	-	TGTGCCAGCAGCTTAGGTTCGTTTGGAAACACCATATATTTT	CASSLGSFGNTIYF
TRBV27	TRBD1	TRBJ2-7	-	TGTGCCAGCAGCCTGGGACAGCGCGCCTACGAGCAGTACTTC	CASSLGQRAYEQYF
TRBV9	-	TRBJ2-2	-	TGTGCCAGCAGCGTAGATCAGTTGAACGGGAGGGAGCTGTTTTTT	CASSVDQLNGRELFF
TRBV5-8	TRBD1	TRBJ2-3	-	TGTGCCAGCAGCACGGGACAGGGGACCGGAGATACGCAGTATTTT	CASSTGQGTGDTQYF
TRBV28	-	TRBJ1-5	-	TGTGCCAGCAGTCCCAGGGTCCGACAGCCCCAGCATTTT	CASSPRVRQPQHF
TRBV2	-	TRBJ1-4	-	TGTGCCAGCGTCCGACTAGCATTAACAGGGCGGGAAAAACTGTTTTTT	CASVRLALTGREKLFF
TRBV19	TRBD1	TRBJ2-3	-	TGTGCCAGTAGTATTTCCGGGACAGGGGGCATAGATACGCAGTATTTT	CASSISGTGGIDTQYF
TRBV11-1	TRBD1	TRBJ2-7	-	TGTGCCAGCAGCACACAAATCTCCGGGACAGTGTACGAGCAGTACTTC	CASSTQISGTVYEQYF
TRBV5-1	TRBD1	TRBJ1-4	few	TGCGCCAGCAGCGGAACAGGGGGCGAGAGTGAAAAACTGTTTTTT	CASSGTGGESEKLFF
TRBV29-1	TRBD1	TRBJ2-7	-	TGCAGCGTTGAAGACGAGACAGGGATCTACGAGCAGTACTTC	CSVEDETGIYEQYF
TRBV23-1	TRBD1	TRBJ1-3	-	TGCGCCAGCAGTCGGGAGACAGGGGTTGGAAACACCATATATTTT	CASSRETGVGNTIYF
TRBV6-5	-	TRBJ2-3	-	TGTGCCAGCAGTCTAGCGACAACTAGCACAGATACGCAGTATTTT	CASSLATTSTDTQYF
TRBV6-1	TRBD1	TRBJ1-5	-	TGTGCCAGCAACTCAGGGGGGCTGCAGCCCCAGCATTTT	CASNSGGLQPQHF
TRBV2	-	TRBJ1-6	-	TGTGCCAGCAGATGGAACAGAGATAATTCACCCCTCCACTTT	CASRWNRDNSPLHF
TRBV11-1	-	TRBJ2-5	-	TGTGCCAGCAGCCCCCCCCTAGACTCCTTGGAGACCCAGTACTTC	CASSPPLDSLETQYF
TRBV7-9	-	TRBJ2-1	-	TGTGCCAGCAGCTTTGGGCCCCTGGAGCAGTTCTTC	CASSFGPLEQFF
TRBV6-5	-	TRBJ2-7	-	TGTGCCAGCAGGCCCGGACAACCAATTTACGAGCAGTACTTC	CASRPGQPIYEQYF
TRBV7-9	TRBD1	TRBJ2-7	-	TGTGCCAGCAGCTTAGGACAGGGGGTATCCGACGAGCAGTACTTC	CASSLGQGVSDEQYF
TRBV7-9	TRBD2	TRBJ2-3	-	TGTGCCAGCAGCCTGAGACTAGCGAGCACAGATACGCAGTATTTT	CASSLRLASTDTQYF
TRBV19	-	TRBJ2-3	-	TGTGCCATTAGCGAGGGATTCACAGATACGCAGTATTTT	CAISEGFTDTQYF
TRBV5-6	-	TRBJ2-7	-	TGTGCCAGCAGCTTCGGCAGGCCCGCCTACGAGCAGTACTTC	CASSFGRPAYEQYF
TRBV6-1	TRBD2	TRBJ2-3	-	TGTGCCAGCAGTGTAGGGACTAGCGGGCGAGTACTCACAGATACGCAGTATTTT	CASSVGTSGRVLTDTQYF
TRBV29-1	TRBD1	TRBJ2-4	once	TGCAGCGTTGAATTGAGGGGGCTAGCCAAAAACATTCAGTACTTC	CSVELRGLAKNIQYF
TRBV6-5	-	TRBJ1-2	-	TGTGCCAGCTTCAGGGAACCTGGCTACACCTTC	CASFREPGYTF
TRBV5-6	TRBD1	TRBJ1-1	-	TGTGCCAGCAGCTTGAGAAAGTCGACAGGGCCCCCCACAGAAGCTTTCTTT	CASSLRKSTGPPTEAFF
TRBV9	TRBD1	TRBJ2-5	-	TGTGCCAGCAGCGTAGACAGGGGGCAGGGAGAGACCCAGTACTTC	CASSVDRGQGETQYF
TRBV5-1	TRBD2	TRBJ2-3	-	TGCGCCAGCAGCTCAAGACTAGCGGGGGGGCAAGATACGCAGTATTTT	CASSSRLAGGQDTQYF
TRBV2	-	TRBJ2-5	-	TGTGCCAGCAGCCCGAGGGTGCAAGAGACCCAGTACTTC	CASSPRVQETQYF
TRBV7-2	-	TRBJ2-5	-	TGTGCCAGCAGCTTAGACCCAGGGGCGGGGGCCCAGTACTTC	CASSLDPGAGAQYF
TRBV19	-	TRBJ1-4	-	TGTGCCAGTAGTCTCCCAGGGAACTTATGGGAAAAACTGTTTTTT	CASSLPGNLWEKLFF
TRBV18	TRBD2	TRBJ2-4	-	TGTGCCAGCTCACCACCGGGACTAGACCAAAACATTCAGTACTTC	CASSPPGLDQNIQYF
TRBV29-1	-	TRBJ1-3	-	TGCAGCGCCCCTCCTATACAGGGTCGCCGGGTCATGGCTGGAAACACCATATATTTT	CSAPPIQGRRVMAGNTIYF
TRBV2	-	TRBJ1-4	once	TGTGCCAGCAGTAAGCACGGGGTTAATGAAAAACTGTTTTTT	CASSKHGVNEKLFF
TRBV12-5	TRBD1	TRBJ1-2	-	TGTGCTAGTGGTTTGGGGGACAGGGGTAATGGCTACACCTTC	CASGLGDRGNGYTF
TRBV19	TRBD1	TRBJ1-3	-	TGTGCCAGTAGTCTCCGACAGGGTGCGATTACAAACACCATATATTTT	CASSLRQGAITNTIYF
TRBV5-1	TRBD1	TRBJ1-2	-	TGCGCCAGCAGCTTCTCGCCATCCGGGACAGGGGAAGGCTACACCTTC	CASSFSPSGTGEGYTF
TRBV19	TRBD2	TRBJ2-3	few	TGTGCCAGTAGTATAGGGGGGACTAGCGGGGGTCGCACAGATACGCAGTATTTT	CASSIGGTSGGRTDTQYF
TRBV30	-	TRBJ1-3	-	TGTGCCTGGAAGTCCAACAGTTACTCTGGAAACACCATATATTTT	CAWKSNSYSGNTIYF
TRBV30	TRBD1	TRBJ2-1	-	TGTGCCTGGAGCTTGTATGGACAGGGACGGTTCTTC	CAWSLYGQGRFF
TRBV27	TRBD2	TRBJ2-1	-	TGTGCCAGCACCAAAAGGACTAGCGGGGGGCCCTTTAGCTCCTACAATGAGCAGTTCTTC	CASTKRTSGGPFSSYNEQFF
TRBV5-4	-	TRBJ2-5	-	TGTGCCAGCAGCGGAACGGGGGGCCAGGGGGAGACCCAGTACTTC	CASSGTGGQGETQYF
TRBV5-1	TRBD1	TRBJ2-1	-	TGCGCCAGCAGCTCTCACAGGGGTAGAGATGAGCAGTTCTTC	CASSSHRGRDEQFF
TRBV19	-	TRBJ2-5	-	TGTGCCAGTAGTATAGGACAGCAAGAGACCCAGTACTTC	CASSIGQQETQYF
TRBV7-3	-	TRBJ2-3	-	TGTGCCAGCAGCTTAAGGGCTAGCACAGATACGCAGTATTTT	CASSLRASTDTQYF
TRBV2	-	TRBJ2-5	-	TGTGCCAGCAGCCAAGAGAAGGGGGTGGAGGAGACCCAGTACTTC	CASSQEKGVEETQYF
TRBV30	TRBD1	TRBJ1-5	-	TGTGCCTGGAGCGTACAGGGGGCCCAGCCCCAGCATTTT	CAWSVQGAQPQHF
TRBV7-2	TRBD2	TRBJ2-7	few	TGTGCCAGCAGCTTAGGGCGGCGGGGGGGGGAGTCCGAGCAGTACTTC	CASSLGRRGGESEQYF
TRBV18	-	TRBJ1-4	few	TGTGCCAGCGATGGACAGAATAATGAAAAACTGTTTTTT	CASDGQNNEKLFF
TRBV6-6	-	TRBJ2-5	few	TGTGCCAGCAGTTATGGCAGGGGTGGATGGAAGGAGACCCAGTACTTC	CASSYGRGGWKETQYF
TRBV6-5	TRBD1	TRBJ1-5	-	TGTGCCAGCAGTACCCAGGGGGCAGGACAGCCCCAGCATTTT	CASSTQGAGQPQHF